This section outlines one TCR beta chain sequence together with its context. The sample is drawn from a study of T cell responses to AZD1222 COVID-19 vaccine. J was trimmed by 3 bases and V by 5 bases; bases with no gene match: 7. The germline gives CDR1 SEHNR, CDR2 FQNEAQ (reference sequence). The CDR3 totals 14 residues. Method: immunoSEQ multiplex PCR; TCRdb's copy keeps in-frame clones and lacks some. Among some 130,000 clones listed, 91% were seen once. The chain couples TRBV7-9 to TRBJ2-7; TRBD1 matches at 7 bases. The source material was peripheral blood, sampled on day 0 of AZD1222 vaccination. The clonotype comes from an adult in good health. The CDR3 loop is CASSPHPGGYEQYF. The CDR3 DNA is TGTGCCAGCAGCCCTCACCCAGGGGGCTACGAGCAGTACTTC.